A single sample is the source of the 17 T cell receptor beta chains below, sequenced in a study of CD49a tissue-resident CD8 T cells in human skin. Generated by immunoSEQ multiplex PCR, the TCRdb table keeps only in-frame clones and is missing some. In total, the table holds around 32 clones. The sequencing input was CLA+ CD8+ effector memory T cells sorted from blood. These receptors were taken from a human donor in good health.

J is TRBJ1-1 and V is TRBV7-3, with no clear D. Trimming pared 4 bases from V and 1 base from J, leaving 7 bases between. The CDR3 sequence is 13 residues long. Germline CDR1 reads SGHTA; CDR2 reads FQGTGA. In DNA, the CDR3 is TGTGCCAGCAGCTCTTACAAGAACACTGAAGCTTTCTTT. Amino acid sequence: CASSSYKNTEAFF.

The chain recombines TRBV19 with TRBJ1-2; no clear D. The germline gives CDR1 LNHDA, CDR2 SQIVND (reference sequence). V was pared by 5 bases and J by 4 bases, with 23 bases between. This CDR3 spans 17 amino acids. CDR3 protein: CASSLPRANRKTYGYTF. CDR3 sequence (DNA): TGTGCCAGTAGTTTGCCGAGGGCAAATCGAAAGACCTATGGCTACACCTTC.

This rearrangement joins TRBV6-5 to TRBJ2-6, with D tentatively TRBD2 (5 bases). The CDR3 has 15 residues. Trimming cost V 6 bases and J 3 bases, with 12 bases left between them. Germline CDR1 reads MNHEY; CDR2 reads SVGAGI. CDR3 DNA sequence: TGTGCCAGCAGCCGGACTGTGGATGGGGCCAACGTCCTGACTTTC. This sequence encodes CASSRTVDGANVLTF.

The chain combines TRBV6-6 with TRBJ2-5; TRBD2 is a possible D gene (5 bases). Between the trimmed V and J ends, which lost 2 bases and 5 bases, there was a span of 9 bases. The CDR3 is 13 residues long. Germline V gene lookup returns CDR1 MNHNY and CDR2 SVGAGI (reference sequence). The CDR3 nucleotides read TGTGCCAGCAGTTACACGGGAACGGAGACCCAGTACTTC. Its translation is CASSYTGTETQYF.

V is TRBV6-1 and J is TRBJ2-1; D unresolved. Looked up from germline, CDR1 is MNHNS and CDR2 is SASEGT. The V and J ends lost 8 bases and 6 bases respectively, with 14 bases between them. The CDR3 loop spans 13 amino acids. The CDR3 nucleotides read TGTGCCAGCGAATCAGGTAGGCCCAATGAGCAGTTCTTC. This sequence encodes CASESGRPNEQFF.

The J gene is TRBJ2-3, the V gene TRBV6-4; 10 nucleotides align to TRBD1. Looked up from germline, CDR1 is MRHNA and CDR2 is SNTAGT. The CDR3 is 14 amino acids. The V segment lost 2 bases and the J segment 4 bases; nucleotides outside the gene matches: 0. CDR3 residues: CASSDGQGADTQYF. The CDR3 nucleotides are TGTGCCAGCAGTGACGGACAGGGGGCAGATACGCAGTATTTT.

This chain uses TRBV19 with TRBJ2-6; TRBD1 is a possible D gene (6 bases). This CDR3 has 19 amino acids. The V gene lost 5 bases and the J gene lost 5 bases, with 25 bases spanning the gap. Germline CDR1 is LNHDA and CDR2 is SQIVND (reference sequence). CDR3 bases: TGTGCCAGTAGTGGATGTGGGACAAATCACAAAAGTCGGGCCAACGTCCTGACTTTC. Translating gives CASSGCGTNHKSRANVLTF.

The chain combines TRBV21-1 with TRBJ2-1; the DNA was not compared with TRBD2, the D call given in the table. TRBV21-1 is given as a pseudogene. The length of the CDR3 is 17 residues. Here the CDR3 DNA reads TGTGCCAGCAGTGGTCTCTTACTACACCATTCCGACAATGAGCAGTTCTTC. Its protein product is CASSGLLLHHSDNEQFF.

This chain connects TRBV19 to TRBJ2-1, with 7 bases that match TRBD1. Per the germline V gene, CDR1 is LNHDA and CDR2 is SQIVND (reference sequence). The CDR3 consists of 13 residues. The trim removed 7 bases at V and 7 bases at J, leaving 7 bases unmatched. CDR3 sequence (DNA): TGTGCCAGTACCCCGACAGGGTGGAATGAGCAGTTCTTC. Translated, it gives CASTPTGWNEQFF.

CDR3 sequence reads: CASSGQFDTGELFF. The CDR3 DNA is TGTGCCAGCAGTGGACAGTTTGACACCGGGGAGCTGTTTTTT. The chain is built from TRBV25-1 and TRBJ2-2, with D perhaps TRBD1 (5 bases). The V end lost 4 bases, the J end lost 3 bases, and 9 bases lay between the germline ends. The CDR3 extends over 14 amino acids. Germline lookup yields CDR1 MGHDK and CDR2 SYGVNS.

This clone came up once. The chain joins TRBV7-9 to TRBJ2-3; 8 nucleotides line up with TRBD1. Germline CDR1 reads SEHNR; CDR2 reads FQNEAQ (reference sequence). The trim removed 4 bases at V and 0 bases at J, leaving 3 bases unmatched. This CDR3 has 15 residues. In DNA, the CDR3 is TGTGCCAGCAGCTCGTGGACAGGGAGCACAGATACGCAGTATTTT. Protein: CASSSWTGSTDTQYF.

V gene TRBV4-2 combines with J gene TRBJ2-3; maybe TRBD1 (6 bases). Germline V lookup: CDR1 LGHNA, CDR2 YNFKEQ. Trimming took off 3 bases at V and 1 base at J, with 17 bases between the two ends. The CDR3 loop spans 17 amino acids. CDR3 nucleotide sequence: TGTGCCAGCAGCCAGCTTTTGGGACAATACGGCACAGATACGCAGTATTTT. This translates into CASSQLLGQYGTDTQYF.

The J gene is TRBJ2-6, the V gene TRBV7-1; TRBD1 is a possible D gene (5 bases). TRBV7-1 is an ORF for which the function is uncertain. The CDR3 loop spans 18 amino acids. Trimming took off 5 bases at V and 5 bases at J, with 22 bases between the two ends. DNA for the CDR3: TGTGCCAGCAGCCAGACCGGTCGAGGACAAAGTCGGGCCAACGTCCTGACTTTC. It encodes CASSQTGRGQSRANVLTF.

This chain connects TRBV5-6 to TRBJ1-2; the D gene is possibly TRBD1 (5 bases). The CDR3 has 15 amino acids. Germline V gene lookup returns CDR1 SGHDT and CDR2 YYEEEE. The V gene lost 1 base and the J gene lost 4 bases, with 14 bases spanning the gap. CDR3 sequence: CASSLIVGGGYGYTF. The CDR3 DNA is TGTGCCAGCAGCTTGATTGTGGGCGGGGGCTATGGCTACACCTTC.

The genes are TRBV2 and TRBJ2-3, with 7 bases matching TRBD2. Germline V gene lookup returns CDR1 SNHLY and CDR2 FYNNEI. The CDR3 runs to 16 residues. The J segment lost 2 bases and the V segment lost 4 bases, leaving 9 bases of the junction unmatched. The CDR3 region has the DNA TGTGCCAGCAGTGGTCCGGGAGCGGGGAACACAGATACGCAGTATTTT. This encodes CASSGPGAGNTDTQYF.

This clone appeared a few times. DNA of the CDR3: TGTGCCAGTAGCCCTTCTGTGAACACTGAAGCTTTCTTT. It translates to CASSPSVNTEAFF. The chain couples TRBV19 to TRBJ1-1; D is uncertain. Germline lookup yields CDR1 LNHDA and CDR2 SQIVND (reference sequence). Trimming left V 6 bases short and J 0 bases short, with 8 bases between. CDR3 size: 13 residues.

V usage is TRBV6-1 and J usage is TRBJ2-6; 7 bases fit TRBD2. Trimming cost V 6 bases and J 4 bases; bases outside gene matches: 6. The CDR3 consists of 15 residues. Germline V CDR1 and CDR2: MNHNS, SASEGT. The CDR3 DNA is TGTGCCAGCAGGGCACGGGGGGACGGGGCCAACGTCCTGACTTTC. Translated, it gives CASRARGDGANVLTF.